Detailed here is one TCR beta chain. Because the CDR3's place on the DNA is in doubt, the DNA is left out and the CDR3 is given as listed by TCRdb. Next came a second PCR, run for about 6 to 11 cycles, which used a sample-barcoded 5' primer along with a J-beta primer mix. There were at least 2.5 million CDR3-containing paired-end reads obtained from each sample. TCRdb redid the calling of the 5' RACE reads with MiXCR, one entry per CDR3 protein. This sample has around 1.5 million distinct CDR3 sequences, with roughly 64% found just once. The data were obtained in a study of blood T cells in healthy people across ages. Study in general: Every two T cells gave about one barcoded beta molecule via template switching.

The specimen sequenced was blood. The clonotype originates from a man younger than 30 in good health.

CDR3 residues: CATWGTGTNSEAFF. The chain couples TRBV21-1 to TRBJ1-1; the DNA was not compared with TRBD1, the D call given in the table. TRBV21-1 is annotated as a pseudogene. The CDR3 numbers 14 amino acids, ends counted.